The TCR beta chain described here comes from a study of OX40 agonist ivuxolimab in advanced cancers. Study-wide results and limits: The study found among the lowest clonal expansion in partial responders at 0.1-3.0 mg/kg.

In the case of this clone: Its antigen remains unknown.

The sampling schedule covered blood at baseline, cycle 4 day 1, and cycle 7 day 1. CDR3 length: 19 residues. V lost 5 bases and J 0 bases, leaving 25 bases between the germline ends. Germline CDR1 is SEHNR and CDR2 is FQNEAQ (reference sequence). Only in-frame clones appear in the TCRdb table, and some are missing; sequencing was by immunoSEQ multiplex PCR. The sample yields fewer than 25,000 clones, just under 75% seen once. The chain joins TRBV7-9 to TRBJ2-5; perhaps TRBD2 as D (6 bases). The specimen comprised CD4+ or CD8+ T cells sorted from blood, sampled in a trial of the OX40 agonist ivuxolimab. This receptor was taken from an adult with an advanced solid tumor such as melanoma, head and neck, liver or kidney cancer. CDR3 nucleotide sequence: TGTGCCAGCAGCCCGATCTCGCTGGGGTCTGCGGGGTACCAAGAGACCCAGTACTTC. This encodes CASSPISLGSAGYQETQYF.